The rows below give T cell receptor beta chains drawn from one sample of a study of OX40 agonist ivuxolimab in advanced cancers. The protocol was immunoSEQ multiplex PCR, while the TCRdb copy is restricted to in-frame clones and leaves out a portion. Of about 81,000 clones listed, 88% were seen once; the top ten hold under 0.6%. The source was CD4+ or CD8+ T cells sorted from blood, collected in a trial of the OX40 agonist ivuxolimab. The source is an adult with an advanced solid tumor such as melanoma, head and neck, liver or kidney cancer. Each CDR3 is given with its conserved first and last residue. A D gene is named only where the DNA matches it firmly. The size field is filled for only some rows; it gives once, few, many or a size class.

V	size	D	J	DNA	CDR3
TRBV27	NA	NA	TRBJ2-6	TGTGCCAGCAATTCTGGGGCCAACGTCCTGACTTTC	CASNSGANVLTF
TRBV7-2	NA	NA	TRBJ2-7	TGTGCCAGCAGCCAAATGACCGGGCTGGGCTACGAGCAGTACTTC	CASSQMTGLGYEQYF
TRBV4-2	NA	TRBD1	TRBJ1-4	TGTGCCAGCAGCCAGGGACAGGGCAATAATGAAAAACTGTTTTTT	CASSQGQGNNEKLFF
TRBV5-5	NA	NA	TRBJ1-1	TGTGCCAGCAGCTTCGCGCAGACGAACACTGAAGCTTTCTTT	CASSFAQTNTEAFF
TRBV5-1	NA	NA	TRBJ2-1	TGCGCCAGCAGCTTGAGGGGACACGCAAACAATGAGCAGTTCTTC	CASSLRGHANNEQFF
TRBV10-3	NA	TRBD1	TRBJ2-3	TGTGCCACCGAACGGCAGGACAGGGCTCCTAGCACAGATACGCAGTATTTT	CATERQDRAPSTDTQYF
TRBV10-3	NA	NA	TRBJ2-3	TGTGCCATCAGTGGGGGGACGGTAAGCACAGATACGCAGTATTTT	CAISGGTVSTDTQYF
TRBV6-5	NA	NA	TRBJ1-1	TGTGCCAGCAGTTACACTGGGAACACTGAAGCTTTCTTT	CASSYTGNTEAFF
TRBV29-1	few	TRBD1	TRBJ1-1	TGCAGCGTCCGACAGGGCGGGACTGAAGCTTTCTTT	CSVRQGGTEAFF
TRBV28	once	NA	TRBJ2-7	TGTGTTACCGGGGGACAGCGCTACGAGCAGTACTTC	CVTGGQRYEQYF
TRBV9	NA	TRBD1	TRBJ2-5	TGTGCCAGCAGCGCGCGGGACAGGGGAACTCGGGGGACCCAGTACTTC	CASSARDRGTRGTQYF
TRBV6-1	few	NA	TRBJ2-2	TGTGCCAGCAGTGAGCAGTCGGGAACGAACACCGGGGAGCTGTTTTTT	CASSEQSGTNTGELFF
TRBV11-2	NA	NA	TRBJ2-1	TGTGCCAGCAGCTTTTTGCCAGGGCAAATTGGGGGATCCAATGAGCAGTTCTTC	CASSFLPGQIGGSNEQFF
TRBV7-9	NA	NA	TRBJ2-1	TGTGCCAGCAGCTTAGAATCTCTGGGCAGGTACACCTACAATGAGCAGTTCTTC	CASSLESLGRYTYNEQFF
TRBV9	NA	NA	TRBJ2-5	TGTGCCAGCAGCGCCCGTGGAGGGGCTAGCATGGTCGAGACCCAGTACTTC	CASSARGGASMVETQYF